A single sample gave rise to the 27 T cell receptor beta chains below, sequenced in a study of blood T cell repertoires in COVID-19. TCRdb's copy holds only in-frame clones and misses some; the assay was immunoSEQ multiplex PCR. The sample has roughly 300,000 clones, 87% seen once. The specimen was PBMCs or T cells enriched from blood (not recorded which). The receptors derive from a woman aged 25 to 45 who had recovered from COVID-19.

A single count supports this clone. The V gene is TRBV28, the J gene TRBJ1-6, with 7 bases aligning to TRBD1. The CDR3 length is 16 residues. The ends lost 6 bases at V and 0 bases at J; junction bases unmatched: 5. The germline V gene encodes CDR1 MDHEN and CDR2 SYDVKM. CDR3 region: CASRGGVSSYNSPLHF. The CDR3 region has the DNA TGTGCCAGCAGAGGGGGCGTCAGCTCCTATAATTCACCCCTCCACTTT.

The chain carries TRBV24-1 and TRBJ1-2, with 10 positions matching TRBD1. There are 17 residues in the CDR3. Germline CDR1 reads KGHDR; CDR2 reads SFDVKD. Trimming cost V 1 base and J 8 bases; bases outside gene matches: 12. CDR3 sequence (DNA): TGTGCCACCAGTGATTTTACAGGGACAGGGGACCTATGGGGCTACACCTTC. It translates to CATSDFTGTGDLWGYTF.

The chain employs TRBV3-1 (or the pseudogene TRBV3-2) and TRBJ1-5; maybe TRBD1 (5 bases). The germline V and J ends were trimmed by 0 bases and 9 bases, with 12 bases remaining between them. The V gene's germline CDR1 is LGHDT and CDR2 YNNKEL (reference sequence). The CDR3 is 14 amino acids. The CDR3 coding sequence is TGTGCCAGCAGCCAAGATTCGGGGGGTCGGCCCCAGCATTTT. Translated, it gives CASSQDSGGRPQHF.

The J gene is TRBJ2-2, the V gene TRBV7-2; tentatively, D is TRBD2 (6 bases). V was pared by 0 bases and J by 6 bases, with 14 bases between. The CDR3 runs to 16 residues. The germline V gene encodes CDR1 SGHTA and CDR2 FQGNSA. CDR3 region: CASSLARLAFPGELFF. In DNA, the CDR3 is TGTGCCAGCAGCTTAGCGCGGCTAGCGTTTCCCGGGGAGCTGTTTTTT.

This chain links TRBV27 with TRBJ1-2, with 12 positions matching TRBD1. CDR1 is MNHEY, CDR2 SMNVEV, per germline (reference sequence). J gave up 7 bases and V 5 bases, and 5 bases lay outside the gene matches. This CDR3 has 14 amino acids. CDR3 nucleotides: TGTGCCAGCAGTCCTGGGACAGGGGGCGGTGGCTACACCTTC. This sequence encodes CASSPGTGGGGYTF.

On this clone itself: At one boundary the junction diverges from the germline segment, which might be a read error. This sequence joins TRBV5-1 and TRBJ1-2; 8 bases fit TRBD1. The CDR3 length is 15 residues. The germline V gene encodes CDR1 SGHRS and CDR2 YFSETQ. The CDR3 is CASSLWTGNNYGYTF. In nucleotides, the CDR3 is TGCGCCAGCAGCTTGTGGACAGGGAATAACTATGGCTATACCTTC.

In DNA, the CDR3 is TGCGCCAGCAGCCAAGAAACGGGGGCTGGGGCCAACGTCCTGACTTTC. This translates into CASSQETGAGANVLTF. J is TRBJ2-6 and V is TRBV4-3, with D maybe TRBD2 (6 bases). Germline V lookup: CDR1 LGHNA, CDR2 YSLEER. Deletions cut 0 bases from V and 2 bases from J, with 8 bases between. CDR3 length: 16 amino acids.

The rearrangement joins TRBV24-1 to TRBJ2-3, with 10 bases identical to TRBD1. Germline V gene data show CDR1 as KGHDR and CDR2 as SFDVKD. V shed 7 bases and J 6 bases; nucleotides not matched to a gene: 12. This CDR3 is 16 amino acids long. CDR3 amino acids: CATRPGTGATQDTQYF. The CDR3, as DNA: TGTGCCACCAGACCCGGGACAGGGGCTACTCAGGATACGCAGTATTTT.

The chain couples TRBV5-8 to TRBJ1-2; D is perhaps TRBD1 (6 bases). This CDR3 contains 13 residues. Germline V gene lookup returns CDR1 SGHTS and CDR2 YDEGEE. The V end was cut by 0 bases, the J end by 6 bases, with 9 bases between. In DNA, the CDR3 is TGTGCCAGCAGCTTGGTCCAGGGGAATGGCTACACCTTC. Protein: CASSLVQGNGYTF. Looking up the rest from reference TRBV5-8 and TRBJ1-2 gives the full variable domain: EAGVTQSPTHLIKTRGQQATLRCSPISGHTSVYWYQQALGLGLQFLLWYDEGEERNRGNFPPRFSGRQFPNYSSELNVNALELEDSALYLCASSLVQGNGYTFGSGTRLTVV.

This clone was recorded only once. This rearrangement joins TRBV2 to TRBJ2-7; tentative D call: TRBD1 (6 bases). This CDR3 is built from 12 residues. CDR1 and CDR2 (germline): SNHLY, FYNNEI. The ends were cut back, 6 bases at V and 6 bases at J, with 12 bases in the middle. CDR3 sequence reads: CASRDLGGEQYF. The CDR3 DNA reads TGTGCCAGCAGGGACCTAGGGGGCGAGCAGTACTTC.

CDR3 residues: CSASRQGVPEAFF. In DNA form, the CDR3 reads TGCAGTGCTAGTAGACAGGGGGTCCCTGAAGCTTTCTTT. The rearrangement links TRBV20-1 to TRBJ1-1; 9 nucleotides agree with TRBD1. The CDR3 extends over 13 amino acids. The V gene end was trimmed by 3 bases and the J gene end by 6 bases; junction bases not matched to a gene: 5. Germline CDR1 reads DFQATT; CDR2 reads SNEGSKA (reference sequence).

CDR3 protein: CASSYAGGEQYF. DNA of the CDR3: TGTGCCAGCAGTTACGCAGGGGGCGAGCAGTACTTC. The chain combines TRBV6-2 or TRBV6-3 with TRBJ2-7; TRBD1 matches at 7 bases. The CDR3 is made up of 12 amino acids. With 2 bases clipped from V and 6 bases from J, the junction kept 1 base outside the gene matches. CDR1 and CDR2 from the germline V gene are MNHEY and SVGEGT.

V is TRBV15 and J is TRBJ1-1; a possible D gene is TRBD1 (6 bases). Trimming pared 1 base from V and 3 bases from J, leaving 6 bases between. This CDR3 contains 13 residues. CDR1 and CDR2 from the germline V gene are LNHNV and YYDKDF (reference sequence). This CDR3 reads CATSRGQDTEAFF. The CDR3, as DNA: TGTGCCACCAGCAGAGGACAGGACACTGAAGCTTTCTTT.

The chain employs TRBV19 and TRBJ1-6; D call uncertain. The CDR3 is made up of 17 amino acids. Per germline, CDR1 LNHDA and CDR2 SQIVND (reference sequence). Trimming cost V 5 bases and J 10 bases, with 24 bases left between them. CDR3: CASSPPSGPANRSPLHF. The CDR3, as DNA: TGTGCCAGTAGTCCCCCAAGTGGGCCTGCCAACAGATCACCCCTCCACTTT.

This clone appeared a single time. The chain links TRBV6-2 or TRBV6-3 to TRBJ1-6; tentatively, D is TRBD1 (5 bases). The CDR3 has 14 amino acids. Between the trimmed V and J ends, which lost 5 bases and 9 bases, there was a span of 14 bases. Germline lookup yields CDR1 MNHEY and CDR2 SVGEGT. CDR3 in amino acids: CASSTPRDFSPLHF. CDR3 DNA sequence: TGTGCCAGCAGTACCCCCAGGGATTTTTCACCCCTCCACTTT.

The chain has TRBV6-5 and TRBJ1-2; tentatively, D is TRBD1 (5 bases). With 6 bases removed from V and 4 bases from J, the gap between germline ends came to 12 bases. The CDR3 covers 13 residues. Germline lookup yields CDR1 MNHEY and CDR2 SVGAGI. CDR3 DNA sequence: TGTGCCAGCAGCCTCGACAGTGGCTATGGCTACACCTTC. This sequence encodes CASSLDSGYGYTF.

This sequence joins TRBV9 and TRBJ1-6, with 12 nucleotides matching TRBD1. Per the germline V gene, CDR1 is SGDLS and CDR2 is YYNGEE. The CDR3 has 18 residues. J lost 7 bases, V lost 0 bases, and 8 bases had no gene match. This CDR3 is CASSVDFRDRGRNSPLHF. The CDR3 coding sequence is TGTGCCAGCAGCGTAGATTTCCGGGACAGGGGGCGGAATTCACCCCTCCACTTT.

This rearrangement joins TRBV27 to TRBJ2-2, with D perhaps matching TRBD1 (5 bases). This CDR3 region has 12 residues. Per the germline V gene, CDR1 is MNHEY and CDR2 is SMNVEV (reference sequence). Trimming pared 5 bases from V and 6 bases from J, leaving 7 bases between. CDR3 coding DNA: TGTGCCAGCAGTCACAGGCCCGGGGAGCTGTTTTTT. It is translated as CASSHRPGELFF.

V usage is TRBV29-1 and J usage is TRBJ2-7; D is perhaps TRBD2 (6 bases). Trimming took off 8 bases at V and 4 bases at J, with 12 bases between the two ends. This CDR3 spans 11 amino acids. CDR1 and CDR2 from the germline V gene are SQVTM and ANQGSEA. The CDR3 sequence is CSPPGVYEQYF. In nucleotides, the CDR3 is TGCAGCCCTCCGGGGGTTTACGAGCAGTACTTC.

V usage is TRBV7-2 and J usage is TRBJ1-1; 11 bases agree with TRBD1. J gave up 4 bases and V 5 bases, and 9 bases lay outside the gene matches. CDR1 SGHTA and CDR2 FQGNSA come from the germline V gene. This CDR3 has 16 amino acids. CDR3 sequence: CASSMRTGGRVTEAFF. The CDR3 DNA reads TGTGCCAGCAGCATGCGGACAGGGGGCAGGGTCACTGAAGCTTTCTTT.

The chain combines TRBV30 with TRBJ1-1; the D gene is possibly TRBD1 (6 bases). The CDR3 runs 11 residues. Per the germline V gene, CDR1 is GTSNPN and CDR2 is SVGIG (reference sequence). The germline V and J ends were trimmed by 1 base and 8 bases, with 8 bases remaining between them. CDR3: CAWSDRDEAFF. The CDR3 coding sequence is TGTGCCTGGAGTGACAGGGACGAAGCTTTCTTT.

The chain uses TRBV7-8 and TRBJ1-2; 10 bases are a match to TRBD1. Trimming took 1 base from V and 4 from J; bases not matched to a gene: 6. This CDR3 has 16 residues. Germline loops: CDR1 SGHVS, CDR2 FQNEAQ. CDR3 region: CASSLVSGQGFYGYTF. CDR3 bases: TGTGCCAGCAGCTTAGTTTCGGGACAGGGGTTCTATGGCTACACCTTC. The entire variable domain, with the rest obtained from reference TRBV7-8 and TRBJ1-2, is as follows: GAGVSQSPRYKVAKRGQDVALRCDPISGHVSLFWYQQALGQGPEFLTYFQNEAQLDKSGLPSDRFFAERPEGSVSTLKIQRTQQEDSAVYLCASSLVSGQGFYGYTFGSGTRLTVV.

The chain couples TRBV6-5 to TRBJ2-7, with 10 bases identical to TRBD1. Germline CDR1 MNHEY, CDR2 SVGAGI. V shed 9 bases and J 6 bases; nucleotides not matched to a gene: 11. This CDR3 region has 14 residues. The CDR3 region has the DNA TGTGCCAGTAGGACCGGGACAGGGGCACTCGAGCAGTACTTC. The encoded protein is CASRTGTGALEQYF.

This clone came up once. The chain combines TRBV19 with TRBJ1-3; D might be TRBD1 (6 bases). Germline CDR1 and CDR2: LNHDA and SQIVND (reference sequence). Trimming cost V 7 bases and J 1 base, with 17 bases left between them. The CDR3 has 16 residues. The CDR3 sequence: CASNNGPQGSGNTIYF. Written as DNA, the CDR3 is TGTGCCAGTAACAACGGCCCACAGGGATCTGGAAACACCATATATTTT.

This sequence joins TRBV7-2 and TRBJ2-2; 7 bases agree with TRBD1. V was pared by 1 base and J by 6 bases, with 5 bases of the junction left unmatched. The CDR3 length is 15 residues. Germline V gene data show CDR1 as SGHTA and CDR2 as FQGNSA. CDR3 in DNA: TGTGCCAGCAGCTTAGGACAGGGAAGATCCGGGGAGCTGTTTTTT. Residues: CASSLGQGRSGELFF.

The chain is built from TRBV7-9 and TRBJ1-4; TRBD1 matches at 10 bases. Germline CDR1 is SEHNR and CDR2 is FQNEAQ (reference sequence). The CDR3 covers 18 residues. V lost 3 bases and J lost 8; bases outside the gene matches: 15. The CDR3 sequence is CASSLITRDRGVEEKLFF. CDR3 nucleotide sequence: TGTGCCAGCAGCTTGATTACCCGGGACAGGGGCGTAGAGGAAAAACTGTTTTTT.

The J gene is TRBJ2-3, the V gene TRBV24-1; the D is unclear. Germline V lookup: CDR1 KGHDR, CDR2 SFDVKD. The CDR3 consists of 12 residues. V shed 9 bases and J shed 2 bases, with 8 bases lying between them. The CDR3 sequence is CATGTYTDTQYF. CDR3 coding DNA: TGTGCCACCGGCACGTACACAGATACGCAGTATTTT.